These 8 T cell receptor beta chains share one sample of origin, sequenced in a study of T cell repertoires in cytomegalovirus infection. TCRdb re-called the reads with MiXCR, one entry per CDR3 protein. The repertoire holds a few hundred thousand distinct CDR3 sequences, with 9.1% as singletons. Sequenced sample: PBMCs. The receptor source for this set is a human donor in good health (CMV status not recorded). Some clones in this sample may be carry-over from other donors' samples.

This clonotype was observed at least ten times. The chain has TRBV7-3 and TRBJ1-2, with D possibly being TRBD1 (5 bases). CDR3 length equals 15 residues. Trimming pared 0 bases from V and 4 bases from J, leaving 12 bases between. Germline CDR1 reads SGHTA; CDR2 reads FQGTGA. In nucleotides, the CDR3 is TGTGCCAGCAGCTTAACGGGAGACAGCATCTATGGCTACACCTTC. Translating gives CASSLTGDSIYGYTF.

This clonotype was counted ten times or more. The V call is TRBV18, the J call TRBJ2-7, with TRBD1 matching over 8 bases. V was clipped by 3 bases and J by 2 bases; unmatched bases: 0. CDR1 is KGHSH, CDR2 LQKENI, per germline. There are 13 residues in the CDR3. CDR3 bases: TGTGCCAGCTCACCGACAGGGGCCTACGAGCAGTACTTC. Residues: CASSPTGAYEQYF. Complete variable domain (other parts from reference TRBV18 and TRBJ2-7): NAGVMQNPRHLVRRRGQEARLRCSPMKGHSHVYWYRQLPEEGLKFMVYLQKENIIDESGMPKERFSAEFPKEGPSILRIQQVVRGDSAAYFCASSPTGAYEQYFGPGTRLTVT.

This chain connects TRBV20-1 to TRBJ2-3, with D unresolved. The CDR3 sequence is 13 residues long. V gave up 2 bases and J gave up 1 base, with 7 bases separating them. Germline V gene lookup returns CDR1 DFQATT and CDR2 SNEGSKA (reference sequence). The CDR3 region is CSARRVGTDTQYF. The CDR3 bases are TGCAGTGCTAGACGAGTGGGCACAGATACGCAGTATTTT.

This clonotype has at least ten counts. The CDR3 coding sequence is TGTGCCAGCAGCCCGGGACGGAACCAAGAGACCCAGTACTTC. Translation gives CASSPGRNQETQYF. The chain carries TRBV7-2 and TRBJ2-5; D tentatively fits TRBD1 or TRBD2 (5 bases each). Trimming pared 5 bases from V and 0 bases from J, leaving 10 bases between. CDR1 SGHTA and CDR2 FQGNSA come from the germline V gene. The CDR3 consists of 14 residues.

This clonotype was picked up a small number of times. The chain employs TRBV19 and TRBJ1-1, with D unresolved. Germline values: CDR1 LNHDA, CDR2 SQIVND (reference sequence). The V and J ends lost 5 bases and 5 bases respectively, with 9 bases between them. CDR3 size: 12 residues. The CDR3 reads CASSSWETEAFF. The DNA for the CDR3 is TGTGCCAGTAGTTCGTGGGAAACTGAAGCTTTCTTT.

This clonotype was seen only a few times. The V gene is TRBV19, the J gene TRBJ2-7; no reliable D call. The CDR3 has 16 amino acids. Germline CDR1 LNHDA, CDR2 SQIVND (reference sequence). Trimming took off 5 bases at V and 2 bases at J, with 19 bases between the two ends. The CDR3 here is CASSQFSANLAYEQYF. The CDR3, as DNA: TGTGCCAGTAGTCAATTCTCGGCAAACCTAGCCTACGAGCAGTACTTC.

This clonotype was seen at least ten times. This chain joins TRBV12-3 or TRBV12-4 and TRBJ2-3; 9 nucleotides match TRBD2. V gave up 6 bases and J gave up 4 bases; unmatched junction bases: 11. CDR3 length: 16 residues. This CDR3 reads CASRSSLAGIADTQYF. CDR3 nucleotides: TGTGCCAGCAGGTCATCGCTAGCGGGGATCGCAGATACGCAGTATTTT.

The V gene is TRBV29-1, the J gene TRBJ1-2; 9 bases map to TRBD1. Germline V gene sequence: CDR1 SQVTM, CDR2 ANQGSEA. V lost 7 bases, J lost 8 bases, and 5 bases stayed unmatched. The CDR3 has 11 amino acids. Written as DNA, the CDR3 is TGCAGCGCCGGACAGGGGCAGGGCTACACCTTC. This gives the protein CSAGQGQGYTF.